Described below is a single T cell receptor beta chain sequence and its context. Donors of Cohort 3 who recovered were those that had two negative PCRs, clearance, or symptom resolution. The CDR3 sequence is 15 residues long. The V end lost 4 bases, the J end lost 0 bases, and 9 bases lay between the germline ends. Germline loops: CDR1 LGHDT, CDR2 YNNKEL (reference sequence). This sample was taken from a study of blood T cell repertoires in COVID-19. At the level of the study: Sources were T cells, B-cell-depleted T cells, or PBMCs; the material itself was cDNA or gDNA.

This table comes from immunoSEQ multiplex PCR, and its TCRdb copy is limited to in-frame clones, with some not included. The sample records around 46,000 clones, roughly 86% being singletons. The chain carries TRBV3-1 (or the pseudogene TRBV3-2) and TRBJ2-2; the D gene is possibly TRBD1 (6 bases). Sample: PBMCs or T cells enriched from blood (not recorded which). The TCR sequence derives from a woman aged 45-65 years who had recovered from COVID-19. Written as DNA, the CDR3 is TGTGCCAGCAGCCCATGGGGGCCGAACACCGGGGAGCTGTTTTTT. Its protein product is CASSPWGPNTGELFF.